Listed below are T cell receptor beta chains from one sample, sequenced in a study of persistence of HIV-infected CD4 T cells. No antigen is known for these receptors. The data were produced by immunoSEQ multiplex PCR, yet TCRdb's version contains in-frame clones alone and is incomplete. This table holds roughly 9,200 clones, more than 65% found once. The input for sequencing was CD4+ T cells sorted from PBMCs after roughly 18-hour stimulation, taken from a patient who received antiretroviral therapy. These receptors originate from an adult woman with HIV who was CMV-seropositive. CDR3s include the opening cysteine and the closing phenylalanine or tryptophan. Each record gives: V gene, clone size, J gene, D gene, CDR3 DNA, CDR3 protein. D genes are given only for firm matches. Size is omitted from some rows. Given values are once, few, many or a class for expanded clones.

TRBV24-1	.	TRBJ1-3	.	TGTGCCACCAGTGATGGGACACCTGGAAACACCATATATTTT	CATSDGTPGNTIYF
TRBV7-6	.	TRBJ1-1	.	TGTGCCAGCAGGCTACAGGGGAACACTGAAGCTTTCTTT	CASRLQGNTEAFF
TRBV5-1	.	TRBJ1-1	TRBD1	TGCGCCAGCAGTTCGGGACAGGGACCTATGAACACTGAAGCTTTCTTT	CASSSGQGPMNTEAFF
TRBV19	.	TRBJ1-1	.	TGTGCCAGTATTTACCGCACTGAAGCTTTCTTT	CASIYRTEAFF
TRBV11-2	.	TRBJ1-4	.	TGTGCCAGCAGCTTAGGGGGTGGAGGGAGCGGAGAAAAACTGTTTTTT	CASSLGGGGSGEKLFF
TRBV5-6	.	TRBJ1-2	TRBD1	TGTGCCAGCAGCGAGGACCAACCCTGGACAGGGGTCTCCTATGGCTACACCTTC	CASSEDQPWTGVSYGYTF
TRBV28	.	TRBJ1-3	TRBD1	TGTGCCAGCAGTCGGGACAGGGTCCCTGGAAACACCATATATTTT	CASSRDRVPGNTIYF
TRBV5-4	.	TRBJ2-1	.	TGTGCCAGCAGCGGCCGCAGGGGGCGGGGGGGTATTGAGCAGTTCTTC	CASSGRRGRGGIEQFF
TRBV5-1	.	TRBJ1-3	TRBD1	TGCGCCAGCAGCTTAGGGACAGGGGGGGCATTGAGCTCTGGAAACACCATATATTTT	CASSLGTGGALSSGNTIYF
TRBV6-1	.	TRBJ1-1	.	TGTGCCAGCAGTGACAGGTGGCTGAACACTGAAGCTTTCTTT	CASSDRWLNTEAFF
TRBV11-3	.	TRBJ2-1	.	TGTGCCAGCAGCCCTCAGTCCAGCGGCAATGAGCAGTTCTTC	CASSPQSSGNEQFF
TRBV30	.	TRBJ2-7	.	TGTGCCTGGAATCGGGCATACGAGCAGTACTTC	CAWNRAYEQYF
TRBV28	.	TRBJ2-1	TRBD2	TGTGCCAGCACGGAGGCGGGAGGGCCGGGATCCTACAATGAGCAGTTCTTC	CASTEAGGPGSYNEQFF
TRBV30	.	TRBJ1-1	TRBD1	TGTGCCTGGAGGCGACAGGGGCCGTCTAAAGCTTTCTTT	CAWRRQGPSKAFF
TRBV5-1	.	TRBJ2-5	TRBD2	TGCGCCAGCAAGCATAGCGGGGGGATTCAAGAGACCCAGTACTTC	CASKHSGGIQETQYF
TRBV19	.	TRBJ1-2	TRBD1	TGTGCCAGTAGTCCGGACAGGGTTTTGACCTTC	CASSPDRVLTF
TRBV12-3/TRBV12-4	.	TRBJ1-3	.	TGTGCCAGCAGACAGAGCTCTGGAAACACCATATATTTT	CASRQSSGNTIYF
TRBV18	.	TRBJ2-5	.	TGTGCCAGCTCACCGACAGGCCAAGAGACCCAGTACTTC	CASSPTGQETQYF
TRBV5-5	.	TRBJ2-2	.	TGTGCCAGCAGTACTTCCTATAATTCGGCCGGGGAGCTGTTTTTT	CASSTSYNSAGELFF
TRBV2	.	TRBJ2-1	.	TGTGCCAGCAGGGAAATCGCCCCCAATGAGCAGTTCTTC	CASREIAPNEQFF
TRBV19	.	TRBJ1-2	.	TGTGCCAGTAGTATAGGGTGGGGCCGCGGCTATGGCTACACCTTC	CASSIGWGRGYGYTF
TRBV19	.	TRBJ1-1	TRBD1	TGTGCCAGTAGCACGGACAGGGGGTGGTCGACTGAAGCTTTCTTT	CASSTDRGWSTEAFF
TRBV18	few	TRBJ1-2	TRBD1	TGTGCCAGCTCAGCCGACAGGGAATATGGCTACACCTTC	CASSADREYGYTF
TRBV12-1	.	TRBJ2-3	.	TGTGCCAGCAGCTTTGCCGGGACAGGGGATATGTTGTCGTTTTGCACAGATACGCAGTATTTT	CASSFAGTGDMLSFCTDTQYF
TRBV2	.	TRBJ2-1	.	TGTGCCAGCACATTAAGACAGAGCTCCTACAATGAGCAGTTCTTC	CASTLRQSSYNEQFF
TRBV29-1	.	TRBJ2-2	TRBD2	TGCAGCGTTGAAAGCTCTGGGGGACTAAACCCCACCGGGGAGCTGTTTTTT	CSVESSGGLNPTGELFF
TRBV18	.	TRBJ2-3	.	TGTGCCAGCTCACCACGGGGCACAGATACGCAGTATTTT	CASSPRGTDTQYF
TRBV28	.	TRBJ1-6	.	TGTGCCAGCAGGGCGACATACATGGGGTCACCCCTCCACTTT	CASRATYMGSPLHF
TRBV13	.	TRBJ2-1	TRBD1	TGTGCCAGCAGCCCCCGGGACAGGGAGCATGAGCAGTTCTTC	CASSPRDREHEQFF
TRBV19	.	TRBJ2-2	TRBD1	TGTGCCAGTAGTGGTGGACAGGGGGCGTCTGGGGAGCTGTTTTTT	CASSGGQGASGELFF
TRBV3-1/TRBV3-2	.	TRBJ2-3	.	TGTGCCAGCAGCCCCCCAGGGTTGAGCACAGATACGCAGTATTTT	CASSPPGLSTDTQYF
TRBV7-2	.	TRBJ2-2	.	TGTGCCAGCAGCTTTCTTTCCCTCAGCTCAAGGACCGGGGAGCTGTTTTTT	CASSFLSLSSRTGELFF
TRBV27	.	TRBJ1-6	TRBD1	TGTGCCAGCAGTTTATTAACCTTTACAGGGGAACCTTCACCCCTCCACTTT	CASSLLTFTGEPSPLHF
TRBV5-1	few	TRBJ2-3	TRBD2	TGCGCCAGCGGGCGGGAGAGTGGGGTTAGCACAGATACGCAGTATTTT	CASGRESGVSTDTQYF
TRBV5-1	.	TRBJ2-2	.	TGCGCCAGCAGCTTCGTCAAAAACACCGGGGAGCTGTTTTTT	CASSFVKNTGELFF
TRBV5-1	once	TRBJ1-3	TRBD1	TGCGCCAGCAGCTTGGGTGGGACAGTTTCTGGAAACACCATATATTTT	CASSLGGTVSGNTIYF
TRBV19	.	TRBJ2-2	TRBD2	TGTGCCAGTAGTACCTGGGAGGGGTCGTACACCGGGGAGCTGTTTTTT	CASSTWEGSYTGELFF
TRBV7-3	.	TRBJ2-1	.	TGTGCCAGCAGTATCACGACAGGGACTCACAATGAGCAGTTCTTC	CASSITTGTHNEQFF
TRBV5-1	.	TRBJ1-5	.	TGCGCCAGCAGCCAAGGGGGGGGCGGTCAGCCCCAGCATTTT	CASSQGGGGQPQHF
TRBV29-1	.	TRBJ2-2	TRBD2	TGCAGCGTTGCGGGGGCGGGAGGGGGCACCGGGGAGCTGTTTTTT	CSVAGAGGGTGELFF
TRBV10-1	.	TRBJ1-6	.	TGCGCCAGCCCCCAGCGTGGGCCCCTCCACTTT	CASPQRGPLHF
TRBV19	few	TRBJ2-5	TRBD2	TGTGCCAGTTCACGGGGCCTTCTAGCGGGAACCCAAGAGACCCAGTACTTC	CASSRGLLAGTQETQYF
TRBV4-3	.	TRBJ2-2	.	TGCGCCAGCAGCCAAGGGGGTAGCGCCGGGGAGCTGTTTTTT	CASSQGGSAGELFF
TRBV30	.	TRBJ1-1	.	TGTGCCTGGAGGCAGGACACTGAAGCTTTCTTT	CAWRQDTEAFF
TRBV25-1	.	TRBJ1-2	.	TGTGCCAGCAGTCCCTTCGGGGGCTCTAACTATGGCTACACCTTC	CASSPFGGSNYGYTF
TRBV15	.	TRBJ1-6	.	TGTGCCACCAGCAGAGATCAGGCCCGAACATCACCCCTCCACTTT	CATSRDQARTSPLHF
TRBV27	few	TRBJ1-4	TRBD1	TGTGCCAGCAGTTCGGCCGGGACAGGGGAAAAACTGTTTTTT	CASSSAGTGEKLFF
TRBV5-1	.	TRBJ2-1	TRBD2	TGCGCCAGCAGCCCCGGGACTAGCGGGAACAATGAGCAGTTCTTC	CASSPGTSGNNEQFF
TRBV6-5	.	TRBJ2-1	TRBD1	TGTGCCAGCAGGGACAGGTTAAATGAGCAGTTCTTC	CASRDRLNEQFF
TRBV3-1/TRBV3-2	.	TRBJ1-2	TRBD1	TGTGCCAGCAGCCACCCCCTACAGGGGGCTGGGGGCTACACCTTC	CASSHPLQGAGGYTF
TRBV18	.	TRBJ1-1	.	TGTGCCAGCTCACCTTTCCGGGCCTTAAACACTGAAGCTTTCTTT	CASSPFRALNTEAFF